This T cell receptor beta chain emerged from a study of blood T cell repertoires in COVID-19. Libraries were prepared by immunoSEQ multiplex PCR; TCRdb keeps only in-frame clonotypes and omits some of them. This table holds about 250,000 clones, about 90% found once. The germline V gene has CDR1 SGHNT and CDR2 YENEEA. The CDR3 runs to 13 residues. Trimming removed 1 base from V and 4 bases from J, with 7 bases in between. V gene TRBV11-3 combines with J gene TRBJ2-5; unclear D gene. Sequenced input: peripheral blood. The sequence came from a man at least 80 years old with acute or convalescent COVID-19. The CDR3 region is CASSLGPLETQYF. The CDR3 DNA reads TGTGCCAGCAGCTTAGGGCCTTTAGAGACCCAGTACTTC. The variable domain in full, completed from reference TRBV11-3 and TRBJ2-5, reads EAGVVQSPRYKIIEKKQPVAFWCNPISGHNTLYWYLQNLGQGPELLIRYENEEAVDDSQLPKDRFSAERLKGVDSTLKIQPAELGDSAVYLCASSLGPLETQYFGPGTRLLVL.